The rows below give T cell receptor beta chains drawn from one sample of a study of blood T cell repertoires in COVID-19. Profiled with immunoSEQ multiplex PCR; TCRdb holds only in-frame clones, not every one. The sample records 150,000 to 200,000 clones, more than 75% being singletons. Sequencing input: PBMCs or T cells enriched from blood (not recorded which). Source of these receptors: a woman aged 50 to 65 with acute COVID-19. Both conserved end residues are part of each CDR3. Fields, in order: clone size, J gene, V gene, D gene, CDR3 DNA, CDR3 protein. D genes are given only for firm matches. Some rows mark clone size as missing; the rest say once, few, many or name a class of expanded clone.

.	TRBJ1-3	TRBV12-3/TRBV12-4	TRBD1	TGTGCCACGACAGGGTCTGGAAACACCATATATTTT	CATTGSGNTIYF
few	TRBJ2-5	TRBV5-4	.	TGTGCCAGCGGTCACAGGACGCAAGAGACCCAGTACTTC	CASGHRTQETQYF
.	TRBJ1-1	TRBV18	.	TGTGCCAGCTCACCAGTGGACAGTGAAGCTTTCTTT	CASSPVDSEAFF
.	TRBJ2-2	TRBV11-2	TRBD2	TGTGCCAGCAGCTTAGTGCGGGGGGGCCTTGGGGAGCTGTTTTTT	CASSLVRGGLGELFF
few	TRBJ1-5	TRBV7-9	TRBD1	TGTGCCAGCAGCTTAGGAGGGACAGGCAAATATAGCAATCAGCCCCAGCATTTT	CASSLGGTGKYSNQPQHF
.	TRBJ2-2	TRBV7-2	.	TGTGCCAGCAGGCAGAACAGGAATTCCGGGGAGCTGTTTTTT	CASRQNRNSGELFF
.	TRBJ1-3	TRBV6-1	TRBD1	TGTGCCAGCAGTGAATATGGGACAGGGGGAAACACCATATATTTT	CASSEYGTGGNTIYF
.	TRBJ1-1	TRBV6-5	TRBD1	TGTGCCAGCAGACCCCGGACAGGGAACACTGAAGCTTTCTTT	CASRPRTGNTEAFF
few	TRBJ2-3	TRBV3-1/TRBV3-2	TRBD2	TGTGCCAGCAGCCACACGGGAGGATACACAGATACGCAGTATTTT	CASSHTGGYTDTQYF
few	TRBJ2-4	TRBV6-6	TRBD1	TGTGCCAGCAGGCCGGGACAGGCTCCAAACATTCAGTACTTC	CASRPGQAPNIQYF
.	TRBJ2-1	TRBV7-9	.	TGTGCCAGCAGCGAGTTCGACAATGAGCAGTTCTTC	CASSEFDNEQFF
.	TRBJ1-3	TRBV6-6	.	TGTGCCAGCTGTGCGGGAACGGGCGGAAACACCATATATTTT	CASCAGTGGNTIYF
few	TRBJ2-1	TRBV6-4	.	TGTGCCAGCAGCCGAGACTCGTACAATGAGCAGTTCTTC	CASSRDSYNEQFF
.	TRBJ1-1	TRBV28	.	TGTGCCAGCAGTTTACTAGCAGGGAACACTGAAGCTTTCTTT	CASSLLAGNTEAFF
.	TRBJ1-1	TRBV30	.	TGTGCCTGGACCCCCGGATTAGGGGAAACTGAAGCTTTCTTT	CAWTPGLGETEAFF
.	TRBJ2-5	TRBV5-4	TRBD1	TGTGCCAGCAGCTTCACAGGGGTGGACCAAGAGACCCAGTACTTC	CASSFTGVDQETQYF
.	TRBJ2-1	TRBV6-6	TRBD2	TGTGCCAGCAGCACGACTAGCGGGGGGTACAATGAGCAGTTCTTC	CASSTTSGGYNEQFF
few	TRBJ1-3	TRBV2	TRBD1	TGTGCCAGCAGAAAGGGACAGGCTGGAAACACCATATATTTT	CASRKGQAGNTIYF
.	TRBJ1-2	TRBV7-9	.	TGTGCCAGCAGCCAGGACGGACTTGGGGTGTATGGCTACACCTTC	CASSQDGLGVYGYTF
.	TRBJ1-5	TRBV28	.	TGTGCCAGCAGTTGGCCAGGGGTGGTAAGTAGCAATCAGCCCCAGCATTTT	CASSWPGVVSSNQPQHF
.	TRBJ2-1	TRBV3-1/TRBV3-2	.	TGTGCCAGCAGCCAAGAGACCGGGACTCACAATGAGCAGTTCTTC	CASSQETGTHNEQFF
.	TRBJ1-1	TRBV3-1/TRBV3-2	TRBD1	TGTGCCAGCAGCCAATGGGACAGGAACACTGAAGCTTTCTTT	CASSQWDRNTEAFF
.	TRBJ1-2	TRBV6-4	TRBD1	TGTGCCAGCAGTATAAATTACGGGACAGGGGATGGCTACACCTTC	CASSINYGTGDGYTF
few	TRBJ1-1	TRBV7-2	.	TGTGCCAGCAGCCCTCGGCGCCGGGAAACCCTCTTGGGTACTGAAGCTTTCTTT	CASSPRRRETLLGTEAFF
.	TRBJ1-1	TRBV6-5	TRBD1	TGTGCCAGCAGGACAGGGCAAAACACTGAAGCTTTCTTT	CASRTGQNTEAFF
once	TRBJ2-1	TRBV19	TRBD2	TGTGCCAGTAGTTTCTACGGACGGCACCTTCCATGGCTAGCGGGGGAAGGTCTGCGCGATGAGCAGTTCTTC	CASSFYGRHLPWLAGEGLRDEQFF
.	TRBJ1-1	TRBV6-5	.	TGTGCCAGCAGCCATACCGGGGGTTTAAACACTGAAGCTTTCTTT	CASSHTGGLNTEAFF
.	TRBJ2-2	TRBV7-8	.	TGTGCCAGCAGCTTAATCGGGGGTAGCACCGGGGAGCTGTTTTTT	CASSLIGGSTGELFF
.	TRBJ2-5	TRBV9	TRBD2	TGTGCCAGCAGCGCGACTAGCGGGGGCGACTCCCAGTACTTC	CASSATSGGDSQYF